The following is a TCR beta chain sequence with its context. This receptor's antigen is unknown. The sample holds no much larger clone one base away, and base qualities are not on file. The data were obtained in a study of persistence of HIV-infected CD4 T cells (dated by TCRdb to 2020 to 2022). Notes on the research overall: The median time participants had been on suppressive ART was 8 years. The clonality of all cells in each sorted population was measured by TCRbeta sequencing, and the clonality of infected cells was measured by proviral sequencing. CMV- and HIV-1 Gag-responding CD4+ T cells were isolated from ART-treated individuals so that antigen-driven clonal expansion of HIV-1-infected cells could be examined. Cross-participant TCR cluster analysis included 8 participants for CMV and 6 or 7 participants for Gag. Apart from a couple of participants who underwent leukapheresis at a single time point, peripheral blood samples of up to 180 mL were collected from participants at multiple time points. Here is what the overall study found, with its caveats: Antigen-responding cells were enriched for expanded CDR3beta sequences that were degenerate, which suggests that CD4+ responses to CMV and Gag underwent convergent selection. A correlation was observed between TCR oligoclonality and proviral oligoclonality within the same sorted populations. Only a small number of individuals took part in the study, and only a limited range of antigens was tested. Bulk TCR analyses could not be restricted to the rare CMV-responding cells that actually carried HIV-1 proviruses. Significantly lower TCRbeta richness was observed in CMV- and Gag-responding cells than in anti-CD3/anti-CD28-responding cells, and higher oligoclonality was observed in CMV-responding cells than in CD3/CD28-stimulated and Gag-responding cells.

V and J are truncated by 6 bases and 5 bases respectively, leaving an intervening sequence of 10 bases. CDR1 and CDR2, looked up from the germline V gene, are SGHAT and FQNNGV. The CDR3 holds 13 amino acids from the cysteine to the phenylalanine. Just the 39-base CDR3 DNA is kept, in frame starting at base 1. The treatment or condition label here, explained by the study, means: suppressive antiretroviral therapy. Cells were stimulated with a pool of overlapping HIV-1 Gag 15-mer peptides at 1 ug per peptide per mL. Responding CD4+ T cells were sorted on the basis of upregulation of both CD40 ligand and CD69. HIV-1-infected adults in whom suppressive ART had been started during chronic infection were enrolled as participants. Plasma HIV-1 RNA had been undetectable (below 50 copies/mL) in participants for at least 4 years. To be included, participants needed a CD4+ T cell count above 400 cells/uL and a positive CMV serology. Before stimulation, PBMCs were isolated using density centrifugation and then depleted of CD8+ T cells. Stimulation of CD8-depleted PBMCs was carried out for 15 to 20 hours with anti-CD28/CD49d costimulation, CD40-blocking antibody and enfuvirtide, to prevent new infections. Cell sorting was performed on a Beckman Coulter MoFlo Legacy or XDP sorter, and dead cells were excluded with propidium iodide. Genomic DNA was extracted using the QIAamp DNA Mini Kit for samples with more than one million cells and using the Quick-DNA Microprep Kit for all other samples.

TCRbeta repertoires were sequenced from genomic DNA with the immunoSEQ hsTCRB assay version 4 in survey mode. For TCRbeta sequencing, genomic DNA was diluted to approximately 9 ng/uL, with up to about 1 ug used per sample. From the authors' description of their analysis: TCRbeta data analysis was done in ImmunoSeq Analyzer 3.0, and diversity was calculated on productive nucleotide rearrangements. Using the Immunarch R package, lower-bound TCR diversity was estimated with the improved Chao index and clonality was estimated with the Gini coefficient. Nucleotide rearrangements that differed but encoded the same CDR3beta amino acid sequence were counted as separate clonotypes. Differential abundance analysis identified TCRbeta sequences significantly enriched in antigen-responding cells relative to anti-CD3/anti-CD28-activated cells. GLIPH2 grouped TCRs by predicted peptide-MHC specificity, both within each participant and across combined participant data sets. TCRdb obtained this table from immuneACCESS and retained in-frame rearrangements with V and J assigned. These tables miss some clones; where compared with another copy, unresolved V genes account for less than half of the shortfall, and the remainder is unexplained. V and J calls plus clone size are reproduced from that table; the DNA served to infer D and trimming. This sample comprises 23,000 or so clones, approximately 79% of them detected only once. In total, the top ten clones hold over 1.5% of the sample.

The sample was CD4+ T cells sorted from PBMCs after approximately 19-hour stimulation, taken from a patient who received antiretroviral therapy. Interpreted using the paper, the cell subset or site label stands for: CD40L+CD69+ CD4 T cells responding to HIV-1 Gag peptides. The rearrangement joined TRBV11-2 to TRBJ2-2, with a weak D call of TRBD1 (5 bases match). The receptor comes from an adult man with HIV who was CMV-seropositive. The nucleotides are TGTGCCAGCAGTAAAGGGGAAACCGGGGAGCTGTTTTTT. Translated, this is CASSKGETGELFF.